This TCR beta chain stems from a study of T cell repertoires in cytomegalovirus infection. This clonotype has a count of ten or more. TCRdb re-called the reads with MiXCR, one entry per CDR3 protein. The data contain more than 650,000 distinct CDR3 sequences, roughly a third of them singletons. V gave up 6 bases and J gave up 1 base, with 17 bases separating them. Germline V gene sequence: CDR1 MDHEN, CDR2 SYDVKM. The CDR3 spans 16 residues. Sequencing was carried out using PBMCs. The clonotype comes from a human donor in good health (CMV status not recorded). Some clones in this sample may be carry-over from other donors' samples. This chain links TRBV28 with TRBJ2-3; D is possibly TRBD2 (6 bases). The CDR3 sequence is CASSPSGRSGTDTQYF. As DNA, the CDR3 is TGTGCCAGCAGCCCCTCGGGGAGGAGTGGCACAGATACGCAGTATTTT.